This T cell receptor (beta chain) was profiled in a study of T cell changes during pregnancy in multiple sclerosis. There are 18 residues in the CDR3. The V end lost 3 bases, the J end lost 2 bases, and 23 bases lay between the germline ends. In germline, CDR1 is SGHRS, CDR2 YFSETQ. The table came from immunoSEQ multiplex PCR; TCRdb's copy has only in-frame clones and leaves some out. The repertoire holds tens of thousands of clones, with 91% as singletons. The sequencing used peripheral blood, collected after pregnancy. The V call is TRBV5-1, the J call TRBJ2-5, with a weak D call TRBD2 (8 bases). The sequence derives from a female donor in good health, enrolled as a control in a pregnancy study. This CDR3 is CASSWSPGGGTRQETQYF. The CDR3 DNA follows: TGCGCCAGCAGCTGGAGCCCAGGGGGAGGGACTAGACAAGAGACCCAGTACTTC.